Presented here are 5 T cell receptor beta chains from one specimen sequenced in a study of blood T cell repertoires in COVID-19. Repertoires were generated with immunoSEQ multiplex PCR, while TCRdb's copy carries only in-frame clones and drops some. The sample shows some 100,000 clones, about nine tenths of them seen only once. Input material: peripheral blood. Receptors originate from a man in his forties or fifties with acute or convalescent COVID-19.

This sequence joins TRBV30 and TRBJ1-3, with D hard to call. Germline V gene lookup returns CDR1 GTSNPN and CDR2 SVGIG (reference sequence). Trimming left V 0 bases short and J 4 bases short, with 13 bases between. The CDR3 length is 15 residues. This CDR3 is CAWSVGRSAGNTIYF. The CDR3 region has the DNA TGTGCCTGGAGTGTGGGCAGGTCAGCCGGAAACACCATATATTTT.

The CDR3 spells CASSQMDRGSYGYTF. The CDR3 nucleotides read TGCGCCAGCAGCCAGATGGACAGGGGCTCCTATGGCTACACCTTC. V gene TRBV4-1 combines with J gene TRBJ1-2; TRBD1 agrees at 9 bases. J gave up 4 bases and V 3 bases, and 6 bases lay outside the gene matches. CDR3 length: 15 amino acids. The germline gives CDR1 MGHRA, CDR2 YSYEKL.

The rearrangement uses TRBV6-6 and TRBJ2-7; possibly TRBD1 for D (5 bases). The CDR3 contains 13 residues. Between the trimmed V and J ends, which lost 2 bases and 5 bases, there was a span of 10 bases. Germline V gene data show CDR1 as MNHNY and CDR2 as SVGAGI (reference sequence). In nucleotides, the CDR3 is TGTGCCAGCAGTTACGCCAGGGAAGACGAGCAGTACTTC. Translated: CASSYAREDEQYF.

The chain uses TRBV7-9 and TRBJ2-7; D uncertain. Germline assignment: CDR1 SEHNR and CDR2 FQNEAQ (reference sequence). Trimming cost V 1 base and J 0 bases, with 13 bases left between them. The CDR3 loop spans 16 amino acids. The DNA for the CDR3 is TGTGCCAGCAGCTTAGGCAGTGGTCCAATCTCCTACGAGCAGTACTTC. Translation: CASSLGSGPISYEQYF.

The rearrangement uses TRBV21-1 and TRBJ2-7; the table gives TRBD2 as D, unverified against the DNA. TRBV21-1 is a listed pseudogene. This CDR3 spans 11 amino acids. In DNA, the CDR3 is TGTGCCAGCGGTTGTGGGAGATTTCCTTCTTTC. This translates into CASGCGRFPSF.